These T cell receptor beta chains were read from a single sample in a study of CD8+ T cells in alopecia areata. Assay used: immunoSEQ multiplex PCR; TCRdb lists only in-frame clones, some missing. The sample consists of 90,000 to 130,000 clones, almost 60% of them appearing once. Input material: CD8+ T cells sorted from blood. The origin of the receptors is a human donor in good health. The CDR3 runs from the conserved cysteine through the conserved F or W. D genes are given only for firm matches. Some rows mark clone size as missing; the rest say once, few, many or name a class of expanded clone.

len: 15; d_gene: TRBD1; v_gene: TRBV5-1; j_gene: TRBJ1-1; abundance: -; CDR3aa: CASSFTGQGFTEAFF; CDR3nt: TGCGCCAGCAGCTTTACGGGACAGGGGTTTACTGAAGCTTTCTTT
len: 12; d_gene: -; v_gene: TRBV30; j_gene: TRBJ2-5; abundance: -; CDR3aa: CAYLWGQETQYF; CDR3nt: TGTGCCTACCTCTGGGGACAAGAGACCCAGTACTTC
len: 16; d_gene: TRBD2; v_gene: TRBV4-1; j_gene: TRBJ2-3; abundance: -; CDR3aa: CASSRQGLAGTDTQYF; CDR3nt: TGCGCCAGCAGCCGACAGGGACTAGCGGGCACAGATACGCAGTATTTT
len: 15; d_gene: -; v_gene: TRBV2; j_gene: TRBJ2-7; abundance: few; CDR3aa: CASSEAGTPRYEQYF; CDR3nt: TGTGCCAGCAGTGAAGCTGGCACTCCCAGGTACGAGCAGTACTTC
len: 15; d_gene: -; v_gene: TRBV2; j_gene: TRBJ2-5; abundance: -; CDR3aa: CASAGDRVEGETQYF; CDR3nt: TGTGCCAGCGCTGGAGACAGGGTGGAGGGAGAGACCCAGTACTTC
len: 15; d_gene: TRBD1; v_gene: TRBV13; j_gene: TRBJ1-6; abundance: few; CDR3aa: CASSRGTGVGSPLHF; CDR3nt: TGTGCCAGCAGCCGTGGGACAGGGGTGGGTTCACCCCTCCACTTT
len: 14; d_gene: -; v_gene: TRBV10-3; j_gene: TRBJ1-2; abundance: -; CDR3aa: CAIRGDGPFYGYTF; CDR3nt: TGTGCCATCAGGGGGGACGGACCTTTCTATGGCTACACCTTC
len: 15; d_gene: TRBD2; v_gene: TRBV28; j_gene: TRBJ2-1; abundance: -; CDR3aa: CASSVLAGTYNEQFF; CDR3nt: TGTGCCAGCAGCGTACTAGCGGGGACCTACAATGAGCAGTTCTTC
len: 13; d_gene: -; v_gene: TRBV29-1; j_gene: TRBJ1-6; abundance: few; CDR3aa: CSAEGGRNSPLHF; CDR3nt: TGCAGCGCCGAGGGGGGGCGGAATTCACCCCTCCACTTT
len: 15; d_gene: -; v_gene: TRBV28; j_gene: TRBJ2-7; abundance: -; CDR3aa: CASSSYRALDSEQYF; CDR3nt: TGTGCCAGCAGTTCCTACAGGGCGCTTGACTCCGAGCAGTACTTC
len: 13; d_gene: -; v_gene: TRBV11-2; j_gene: TRBJ2-7; abundance: -; CDR3aa: CASSLGGFYEQYF; CDR3nt: TGTGCCAGCAGCTTGGGGGGTTTCTACGAGCAGTACTTC
len: 15; d_gene: -; v_gene: TRBV28; j_gene: TRBJ2-7; abundance: -; CDR3aa: CASGLGALNNYEQYF; CDR3nt: TGTGCCAGCGGGCTCGGGGCTTTAAACAACTACGAGCAGTACTTC
len: 15; d_gene: TRBD1; v_gene: TRBV9; j_gene: TRBJ2-5; abundance: -; CDR3aa: CASSAGQGRGETQYF; CDR3nt: TGTGCCAGCAGCGCCGGACAGGGGAGAGGGGAGACCCAGTACTTC
len: 15; d_gene: TRBD1; v_gene: TRBV11-2; j_gene: TRBJ2-1; abundance: few; CDR3aa: CASSSQGQNYNEQFF; CDR3nt: TGTGCCAGCAGCTCCCAGGGACAGAATTACAATGAGCAGTTCTTC
len: 15; d_gene: -; v_gene: TRBV5-1; j_gene: TRBJ2-6; abundance: -; CDR3aa: CASASGISGANVLTF; CDR3nt: TGCGCCAGCGCCTCGGGGATTTCTGGGGCCAACGTCCTGACTTTC
len: 13; d_gene: -; v_gene: TRBV11-2; j_gene: TRBJ2-3; abundance: -; CDR3aa: CASSLAGDYTQYF; CDR3nt: TGTGCCAGCAGCTTAGCTGGGGATTATACGCAGTATTTT
len: 12; d_gene: -; v_gene: TRBV15; j_gene: TRBJ1-2; abundance: few; CDR3aa: CATSRENDGYTF; CDR3nt: TGTGCCACCAGCAGGGAGAACGATGGCTACACCTTC
len: 14; d_gene: -; v_gene: TRBV30; j_gene: TRBJ1-5; abundance: few; CDR3aa: CAWSVTESYQPQHF; CDR3nt: TGTGCCTGGAGTGTAACGGAGTCCTATCAGCCCCAGCATTTT